This T cell receptor beta chain was identified during a study of cytomegalovirus exposure and HLA in healthy donors. In the study overall: A prior study identified 120 million or so unique TCR beta sequences from 150 million to 200 million T cells. Points from the study as a whole: Common viral pathogens (according to a later analysis) appeared linked to several of the most significant clusters. In a later analysis, an Asian-associated ancestry cluster reportedly showed fewer N-insertions than the approximately 610-donor mean. Most TCR beta V segments were productive about 90% or about 30% of the time in an earlier analysis.

The V segment lost 5 bases and the J segment 15 bases; nucleotides outside the gene matches: 13. This CDR3 contains 13 residues. Germline V gene lookup returns CDR1 SGHTA and CDR2 FQGNSA. In its sample, this clone was seen once. Its specificity is not known. 13 Jbeta primers and 60 Vbeta primers were used for the PCR. The data were produced by immunoSEQ multiplex PCR, yet TCRdb's version contains in-frame clones alone and is incomplete. Counted here are about 190,000 clones, under 85% occurring once; the ten biggest clones make up about 9.4%. The sequence derives from a woman in her forties or fifties in good health and CMV-seropositive. This chain uses TRBV7-2 with TRBJ2-1; the match to TRBD1 covers 7 bases. Sequencing was performed on PBMCs. CDR3 DNA sequence: TGTGCCAGCAGCGGCCTGCGGACAGGTCCCCCGTTCTTC. Amino acids: CASSGLRTGPPFF.